This TCR beta chain derives from a study of shared clonotypes between healthy human individuals. Study results and caveats: Clonotype sharing across donors was expected to vary with sequencing depth. Some clonotypes were shared by all four sorted-subset donors, while others were not shared. The non-shared ones had lower generation probabilities than the shared ones. With a few donors compared, roughly 5% of naive CD4 clonotypes were shared.

The CDR3 length is 17 residues. Looked up from germline, CDR1 is LNHDA and CDR2 is SQIVND (reference sequence). The germline V and J ends were trimmed by 10 bases and 0 bases, with 22 bases remaining between them. None of the donors, who were healthy HIV-negative adults, had recently had acute infections or vaccinations. About this clone: Its antigen is undetermined.

TCRdb's table, derived via immunoSEQ multiplex PCR, lists solely in-frame clones and lacks some. The sample lists over 1.5 million clones; 98% were seen once. Sequenced material: naive CD4+ T cells sorted from blood. Specified subset: CD45RA+ positively selected. J is TRBJ2-1 and V is TRBV19; D is ambiguous. The receptor's source is a man aged 30 to 39 in good health. CDR3: CATKGFVGRSSYNEQFF. CDR3 DNA sequence: TGTGCCACCAAAGGGTTCGTGGGCCGTTCCTCCTACAATGAGCAGTTCTTC.